A single sample is the source of the 8 T cell receptor beta chains below, sequenced in a study of long-term antiretroviral therapy in people with HIV. The assay used was immunoSEQ (version v3.0), run at survey level. Sequencing was performed with immunoSEQ multiplex PCR; in TCRdb, only in-frame clones are kept and a portion is missing. This sample yields about 24,000 clones, of which over 70% are seen a single time; more than 13% belongs to the top ten. Source: unsorted PBMCs, taken around 4.2 years after starting antiretroviral therapy. These receptors were obtained from a man aged 30-40 years with HIV.

J is TRBJ1-1 and V is TRBV28, with D possibly TRBD1 on 5 matching bases. V was shortened by 6 bases and J by 1 base, with 15 bases between the two germline ends. The length of the CDR3 is 15 residues. Germline values: CDR1 MDHEN, CDR2 SYDVKM. For the CDR3, the DNA is TGTGCCAGCAGCCCCGGGGGAATGGCGAACACTGAAGCTTTCTTT. The encoded protein is CASSPGGMANTEAFF.

The V gene is TRBV7-8, the J gene TRBJ2-6, with D hard to call. V was trimmed by 8 bases and J by 1 base, leaving 9 bases between them. CDR1 and CDR2 from the germline V gene are SGHVS and FQNEAQ. The CDR3 loop spans 14 amino acids. CDR3 protein: CASSLNSGANVLTF. CDR3 DNA: TGTGCCAGCTCCCTCAATTCTGGGGCCAACGTCCTGACTTTC.

V is TRBV27 and J is TRBJ1-2, with 9 positions matching TRBD1. V trimming: 5 bases; J trimming: 4 bases; junction bases outside the gene matches: 8. The CDR3 covers 15 residues. Germline loops: CDR1 MNHEY, CDR2 SMNVEV (reference sequence). CDR3 in DNA: TGTGCCAGCAGTACGTCCCGGGACAGGGCCTATGGCTACACCTTC. Residues: CASSTSRDRAYGYTF.

On this clone: Distinct nucleotide sequences in the sample also encode this CDR3. V is TRBV7-2 and J is TRBJ2-7; 7 bases match TRBD2. V shed 3 bases and J 1 base; nucleotides not matched to a gene: 6. CDR3 length: 15 residues. Germline V gene lookup returns CDR1 SGHTA and CDR2 FQGNSA. Here the CDR3 reads CASSLGRGGSYEQYF. As DNA, the CDR3 is TGTGCCAGCAGCTTGGGGAGGGGAGGGTCCTACGAGCAGTACTTC.

The CDR3 spells CASSQDLAGAYEQYF. Here the CDR3 DNA reads TGCGCCAGCAGCCAAGATCTAGCGGGGGCCTACGAGCAGTACTTC. This chain joins TRBV4-1 and TRBJ2-7, with 10 bases identical to TRBD2. With V trimmed by 0 bases and J by 2 bases, 1 base remained unmatched. Germline CDR1 and CDR2: MGHRA and YSYEKL. This CDR3 spans 15 amino acids.

The rearrangement joins TRBV11-2 to TRBJ2-3; 11 bases line up with TRBD2. The length of the CDR3 is 15 residues. The V segment lost 4 bases and the J segment 2 bases; nucleotides outside the gene matches: 2. Germline CDR1 is SGHAT and CDR2 is FQNNGV. For the CDR3, the DNA is TGTGCCAGCAGCTGGACTAGCGGGTACACAGATACGCAGTATTTT. This encodes CASSWTSGYTDTQYF.

For this clone: Other DNA sequences of this sample code for an identical CDR3. The chain employs TRBV6-6 and TRBJ2-1; D remains ambiguous. V gave up 0 bases and J gave up 8 bases, with 5 bases separating them. Germline V gene sequence: CDR1 MNHNY, CDR2 SVGAGI (reference sequence). This CDR3 is 12 amino acids long. CDR3 DNA: TGTGCCAGCAGTTACTCGAGACATGAGCAGTTCTTC. Its translation: CASSYSRHEQFF.

V and J are TRBV7-9 and TRBJ2-5; weak D call: TRBD1 (6 bases). Germline V lookup: CDR1 SEHNR, CDR2 FQNEAQ (reference sequence). The V gene lost 5 bases and the J gene lost 3 bases, with 13 bases spanning the gap. The CDR3 covers 14 residues. In DNA form, the CDR3 reads TGTGCCAGCAGCCGTTTAAACAGGGAAGAGACCCAGTACTTC. Amino acids: CASSRLNREETQYF.